Listed here is a single TCR beta chain. This clone counts as medium-sized (0.01 to 0.1%). Its binding antigen is unknown. No much larger clone exists at a distance of one base, and base qualities are not known. Whole blood was collected in K2EDTA tubes by collaborating institutions according to the institutions' own protocols. For TCRbeta analysis, collaborators shipped samples as frozen whole blood, isolated PBMCs, or DNA extracted from either of those sample types. The sample belongs to a study of blood T cell repertoires in COVID-19 (dated by TCRdb to the early 2020s). Regarding the complete study: Collaborator samples came from the United States, Italy and Spain and covered acute and convalescent phases of COVID-19. The repertoires were made available in a free public database intended to serve as a resource for research on the immune response to SARS-CoV-2. A de-identified subject ID, COVID-19 status, age in years and sex were almost always included in the sample metadata. Samples were obtained from the ongoing ImmuneRACE study (first 160 participants) and from 1,254 subjects provided by 6 global collaborators. Where available, HLA class I and class II types were obtained from metadata supplied by the sample provider rather than from assay-based typing. Subjects who had been exposed to COVID-19, were actively infected with it, or had recovered from it provided the deeply sampled blood TCRbeta repertoires that made up the dataset. The prospective study material was composed of cDNA or gDNA derived from T cells, B-cell-depleted T cells, or PBMCs.

Broader findings and caveats from the paper: How much clinical and demographic metadata was included differed by source and by participant, and the metadata was provided uncurated.

In the germline V gene (reference sequence), CDR1 corresponds to SEHNR and CDR2 to FQNEAQ. Spanning cysteine to phenylalanine, the CDR3 consists of 14 amino acids. The kept DNA is CDR3 alone, 42 bases in frame from the first base. V lost 3 bases and J lost 0 bases; the stretch between them is 9 bases long. TCRbeta CDR3 regions were amplified from genomic DNA using the immunoSEQ Assay, a bias-controlled multiplex PCR. The original methods were these. Nucleated cell counts per sample were estimated from amplification of reference gene primers within the assay. Sequence reads were collapsed and filtered to measure the absolute abundance of every unique TCRbeta CDR3 rearrangement. For each sample, productive Simpson clonality was calculated by taking the square root of Simpson's diversity index across productive rearrangements. TCRdb carries this immuneACCESS record with in-frame sequences only. Its versions omit some clonotypes, under half of them owing to an unresolved V gene in the studies checked, with the rest unexplained. That table furnishes V, J and clone size, whereas the DNA furnished D and trimming. The sample yields roughly 25,000 clones; about 71% were counted once. 6% to 9.5% of the sample comes from the top ten.

Sequenced sample: peripheral blood. The chain uses TRBV7-9 and TRBJ2-7; confidence is insufficient to name the D gene. This receptor was taken from a man in his 60s with active or convalescent COVID-19. The DNA sequence is given as TGTGCCAGCAGCTTGGGTAGCATCTCCTACGAGCAGTACTTC. This yields the protein CASSLGSISYEQYF.